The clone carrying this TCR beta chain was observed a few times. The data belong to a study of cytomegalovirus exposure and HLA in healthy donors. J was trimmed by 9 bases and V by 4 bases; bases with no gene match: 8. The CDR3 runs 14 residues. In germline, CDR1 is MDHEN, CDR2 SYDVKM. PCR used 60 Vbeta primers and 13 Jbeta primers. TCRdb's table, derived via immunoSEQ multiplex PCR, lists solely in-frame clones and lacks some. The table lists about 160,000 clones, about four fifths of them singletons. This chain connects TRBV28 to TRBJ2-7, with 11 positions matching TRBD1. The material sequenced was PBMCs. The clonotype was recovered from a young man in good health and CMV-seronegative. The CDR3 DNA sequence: TGTGCCAGCAGTTCTCCGGGACAGGGGGAAAGGCAGTACTTC. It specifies CASSSPGQGERQYF.